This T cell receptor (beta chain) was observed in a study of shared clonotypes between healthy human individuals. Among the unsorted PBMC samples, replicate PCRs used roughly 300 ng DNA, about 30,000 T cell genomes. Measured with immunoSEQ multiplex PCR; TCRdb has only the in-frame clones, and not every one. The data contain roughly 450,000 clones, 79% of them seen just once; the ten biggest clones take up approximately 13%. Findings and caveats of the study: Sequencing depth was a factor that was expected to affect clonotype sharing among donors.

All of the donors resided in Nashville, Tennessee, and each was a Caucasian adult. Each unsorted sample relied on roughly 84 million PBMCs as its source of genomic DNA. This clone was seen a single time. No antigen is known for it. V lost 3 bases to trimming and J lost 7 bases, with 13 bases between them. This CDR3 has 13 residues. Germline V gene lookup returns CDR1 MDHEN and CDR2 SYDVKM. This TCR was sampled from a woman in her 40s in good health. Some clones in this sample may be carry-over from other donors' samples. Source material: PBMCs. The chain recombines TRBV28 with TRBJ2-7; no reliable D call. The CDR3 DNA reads TGTGCCAGCAGTTTGATCCAGCGTGGGGAGCAGTACTTC. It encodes CASSLIQRGEQYF. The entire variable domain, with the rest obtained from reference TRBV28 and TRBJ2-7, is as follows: DVKVTQSSRYLVKRTGEKVFLECVQDMDHENMFWYRQDPGLGLRLIYFSYDVKMKEKGDIPEGYSVSREKKERFSLILESASTNQTSMYLCASSLIQRGEQYFGPGTRLTVT.